These T cell receptor beta chains were read from a single sample in a study of T cells in Graves' hyperthyroidism and ophthalmopathy. TCRdb ran MiXCR on the multiplex PCR reads and lists one entry per CDR3 protein. Of a few hundred thousand distinct CDR3 sequences in the sample, 14% to 15% were seen once. Material: blood. The receptors were sampled from a woman under 40 with Graves' hyperthyroidism. Both conserved end residues are part of each CDR3. Each record gives: clone size, D gene, V gene, J gene, CDR3 protein, CDR3 DNA. The D gene is left open where the match is weak. Clone size is shown for a subset of rows, as once, few, many or a class of expanded clone.

clone_size: .
d_call: .
v_call: TRBV7-2
j_call: TRBJ2-2
cdr3_aa: CASSNLRGTNTGELFF
cdr3_nt: TGTGCCAGCAGCAACCTTCGGGGGACGAACACCGGGGAGCTGTTTTTT

clone_size: .
d_call: .
v_call: TRBV6-1
j_call: TRBJ1-2
cdr3_aa: CASSPGKRGARNYGYTF
cdr3_nt: TGTGCCAGCTCCCCTGGGAAAAGGGGGGCGCGAAACTATGGCTACACCTTC

clone_size: many
d_call: TRBD2
v_call: TRBV30
j_call: TRBJ2-1
cdr3_aa: CAWRRSGSSNEQFF
cdr3_nt: TGTGCCTGGAGAAGGAGCGGGAGTTCGAATGAGCAGTTCTTC

clone_size: few
d_call: .
v_call: TRBV2
j_call: TRBJ2-1
cdr3_aa: CASSEPGLLAGLDEQFF
cdr3_nt: TGTGCCAGCAGTGAACCGGGACTCTTGGCCGGGTTAGATGAGCAGTTCTTC

clone_size: many
d_call: TRBD2
v_call: TRBV5-5
j_call: TRBJ2-1
cdr3_aa: CASSLVAGVNEQFF
cdr3_nt: TGTGCCAGCAGCTTGGTGGCGGGAGTCAATGAGCAGTTCTTC

clone_size: few
d_call: TRBD2
v_call: TRBV5-1
j_call: TRBJ2-1
cdr3_aa: CASSRKKREIDYNEQFF
cdr3_nt: TGCGCCAGCAGCCGAAAAAAGCGGGAGATTGACTACAATGAGCAGTTCTTC

clone_size: .
d_call: .
v_call: TRBV20-1
j_call: TRBJ2-7
cdr3_aa: CSARSGSGRSYEQYF
cdr3_nt: TGCAGTGCTAGATCGGGTAGCGGTCGCTCCTACGAGCAGTACTTC

clone_size: many
d_call: TRBD2
v_call: TRBV4-2
j_call: TRBJ2-2
cdr3_aa: CASSQDGGRPGTGELFF
cdr3_nt: TGTGCCAGCAGCCAAGATGGCGGGAGGCCGGGGACCGGGGAGCTGTTTTTT

clone_size: .
d_call: .
v_call: TRBV6-2/TRBV6-3
j_call: TRBJ2-7
cdr3_aa: CASNRDISGEQYF
cdr3_nt: TGTGCCAGCAACCGGGACATTTCTGGCGAGCAGTACTTC

clone_size: .
d_call: .
v_call: TRBV20-1
j_call: TRBJ1-1
cdr3_aa: CSANVYGRGTEAFF
cdr3_nt: TGCAGTGCCAACGTGTATGGCAGGGGCACTGAAGCTTTCTTT

clone_size: few
d_call: TRBD2
v_call: TRBV28
j_call: TRBJ2-7
cdr3_aa: CASSLTSGSLSEQYF
cdr3_nt: TGTGCCAGCAGTTTGACTAGCGGGAGCCTAAGCGAGCAGTACTTC

clone_size: many
d_call: TRBD2
v_call: TRBV6-1
j_call: TRBJ2-3
cdr3_aa: CASSEASGRTSTDTQYF
cdr3_nt: TGTGCCAGCAGTGAGGCTAGCGGGAGGACGAGCACAGATACGCAGTATTTT

clone_size: many
d_call: TRBD2
v_call: TRBV28
j_call: TRBJ2-5
cdr3_aa: CASSSGLGQETQYF
cdr3_nt: TGTGCCAGCAGTTCGGGACTAGGCCAAGAGACCCAGTACTTC

clone_size: many
d_call: .
v_call: TRBV24-1
j_call: TRBJ2-7
cdr3_aa: CATSDHRGPSGEQYF
cdr3_nt: TGTGCCACCAGTGACCACCGGGGCCCCTCGGGCGAGCAGTACTTC

clone_size: many
d_call: TRBD2
v_call: TRBV10-3
j_call: TRBJ2-5
cdr3_aa: CAISDVTSGQETQYF
cdr3_nt: TGTGCCATCAGTGACGTTACTAGCGGTCAAGAGACCCAGTACTTC

clone_size: many
d_call: TRBD1
v_call: TRBV20-1
j_call: TRBJ2-3
cdr3_aa: CSAPWTGGPDTQYF
cdr3_nt: TGCAGTGCCCCTTGGACAGGGGGCCCAGATACGCAGTATTTT

clone_size: few
d_call: TRBD2
v_call: TRBV28
j_call: TRBJ2-7
cdr3_aa: CASIRGAGGNYEQYF
cdr3_nt: TGTGCCAGCATCCGGGGGGCGGGAGGGAATTACGAGCAGTACTTC

clone_size: .
d_call: TRBD1
v_call: TRBV29-1
j_call: TRBJ2-1
cdr3_aa: CSIRTGGQQFF
cdr3_nt: TGCAGCATACGGACAGGGGGTCAGCAGTTCTTC